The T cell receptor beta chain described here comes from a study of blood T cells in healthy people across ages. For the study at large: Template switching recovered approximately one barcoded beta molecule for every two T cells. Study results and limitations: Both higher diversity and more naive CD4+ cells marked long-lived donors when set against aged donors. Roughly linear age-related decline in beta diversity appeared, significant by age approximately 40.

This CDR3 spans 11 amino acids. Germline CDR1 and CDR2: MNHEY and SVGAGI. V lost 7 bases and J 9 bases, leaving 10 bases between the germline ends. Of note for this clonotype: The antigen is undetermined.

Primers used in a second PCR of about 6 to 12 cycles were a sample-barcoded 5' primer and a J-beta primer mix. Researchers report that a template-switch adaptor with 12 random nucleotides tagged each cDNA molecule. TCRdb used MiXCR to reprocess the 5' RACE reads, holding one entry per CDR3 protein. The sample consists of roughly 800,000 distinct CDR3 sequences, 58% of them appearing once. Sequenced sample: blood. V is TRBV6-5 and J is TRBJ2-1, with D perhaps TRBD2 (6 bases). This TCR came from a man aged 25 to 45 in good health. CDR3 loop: CASKLGGEQFF. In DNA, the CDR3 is TGTGCCAGCAAGCTGGGGGGTGAGCAGTTCTTC.